The clone carrying this TCR beta chain was counted between two and nine times. Peripheral blood, approximately 10 milliliters per donor, was collected. This CDR3 region has 19 residues. CDR1 and CDR2 (germline): DFQATT, SNEGSKA (reference sequence). V gave up 3 bases and J gave up 0 bases; unmatched junction bases: 12. This entry is derived from a study of blood T cells in healthy people across ages. Combining a sample-barcoded 5' primer with a J-beta primer mix, a second PCR ran for about 7 to 11 cycles. TCRdb redid the calling of the 5' RACE reads with MiXCR, one entry per CDR3 protein. The sample comprises about 620,000 distinct CDR3 sequences, roughly 20% of which are singletons, and around 3.4% rests with the top ten.

This clonotype originated in a man between 65 and 79 years old in good health. The chain is built from TRBV20-1 and TRBJ2-1, with 12 bases aligning to TRBD2. The sample comprised blood. The CDR3 nucleotides read TGCAGTGCTAGTACCGGGACTAGCGGGTCCTACGGCTCCTACAATGAGCAGTTCTTC. It specifies CSASTGTSGSYGSYNEQFF.